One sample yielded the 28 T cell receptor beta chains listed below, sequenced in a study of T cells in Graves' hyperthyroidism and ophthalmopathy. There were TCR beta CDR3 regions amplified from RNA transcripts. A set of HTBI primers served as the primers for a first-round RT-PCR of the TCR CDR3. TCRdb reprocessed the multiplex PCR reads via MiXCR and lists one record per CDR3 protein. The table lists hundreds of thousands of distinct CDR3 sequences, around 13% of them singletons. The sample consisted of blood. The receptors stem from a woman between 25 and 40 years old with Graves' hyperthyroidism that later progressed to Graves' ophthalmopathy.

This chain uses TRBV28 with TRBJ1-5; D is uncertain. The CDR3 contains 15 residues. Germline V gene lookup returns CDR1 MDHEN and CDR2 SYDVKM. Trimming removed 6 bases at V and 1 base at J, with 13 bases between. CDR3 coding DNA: TGTGCCAGCAGACCCCGTCCGGGGAGCAATCAGCCCCAGCATTTT. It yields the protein CASRPRPGSNQPQHF.

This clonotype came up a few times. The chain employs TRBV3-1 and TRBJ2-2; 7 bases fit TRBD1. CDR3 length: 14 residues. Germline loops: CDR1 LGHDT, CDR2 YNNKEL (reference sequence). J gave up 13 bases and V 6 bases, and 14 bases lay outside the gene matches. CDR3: CASSPTDRARWLFF. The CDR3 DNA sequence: TGTGCCAGCAGTCCTACCGACAGGGCAAGATGGCTGTTTTTT.

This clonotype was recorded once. The CDR3 DNA sequence: TGTGCCAGCAGCCGTTCTTCTGGGCATGAGCAGTTCTTC. Residues: CASSRSSGHEQFF. The genes are TRBV7-2 and TRBJ2-1; the D is unclear. The CDR3 runs 13 residues. V was trimmed by 5 bases and J by 8 bases, leaving 13 bases between them. Per the germline V gene, CDR1 is SGHTA and CDR2 is FQGNSA.

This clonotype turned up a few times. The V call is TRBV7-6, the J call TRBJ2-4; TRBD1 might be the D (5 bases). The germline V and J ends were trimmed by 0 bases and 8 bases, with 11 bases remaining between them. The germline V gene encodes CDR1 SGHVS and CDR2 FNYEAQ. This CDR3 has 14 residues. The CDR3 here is CASSLAGVRDIQYF. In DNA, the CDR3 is TGTGCCAGCAGCTTAGCAGGCGTCAGGGACATTCAGTACTTC. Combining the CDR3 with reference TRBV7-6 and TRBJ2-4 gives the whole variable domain GAGVSQSPRYKVTKRGQDVALRCDPISGHVSLYWYRQALGQGPEFLTYFNYEAQQDKSGLPNDRFSAERPEGSISTLTIQRTEQRDSAMYRCASSLAGVRDIQYFGAGTRLSVL.

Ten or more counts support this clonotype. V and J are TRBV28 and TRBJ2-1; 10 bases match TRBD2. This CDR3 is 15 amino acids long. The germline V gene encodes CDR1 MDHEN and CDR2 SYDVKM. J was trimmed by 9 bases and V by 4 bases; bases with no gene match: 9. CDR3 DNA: TGTGCCAGCAGTTGGGCTAGCGGGAGTAGAAGTGAGCAGTTCTTC. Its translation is CASSWASGSRSEQFF.

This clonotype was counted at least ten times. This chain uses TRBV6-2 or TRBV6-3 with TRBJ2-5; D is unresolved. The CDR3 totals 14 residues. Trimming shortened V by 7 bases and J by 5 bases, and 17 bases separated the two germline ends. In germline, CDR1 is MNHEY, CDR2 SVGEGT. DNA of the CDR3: TGTGCCAGCACCTCCTATCAGATTAGGGAGACCCAGTACTTC. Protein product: CASTSYQIRETQYF.

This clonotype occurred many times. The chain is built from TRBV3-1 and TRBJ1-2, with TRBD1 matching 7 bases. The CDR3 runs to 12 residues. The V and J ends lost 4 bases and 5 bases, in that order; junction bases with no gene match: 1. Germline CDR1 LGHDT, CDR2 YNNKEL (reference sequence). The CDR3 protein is CASSRTGYGYTF. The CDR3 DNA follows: TGTGCCAGCAGCCGGACAGGATATGGCTACACCTTC.

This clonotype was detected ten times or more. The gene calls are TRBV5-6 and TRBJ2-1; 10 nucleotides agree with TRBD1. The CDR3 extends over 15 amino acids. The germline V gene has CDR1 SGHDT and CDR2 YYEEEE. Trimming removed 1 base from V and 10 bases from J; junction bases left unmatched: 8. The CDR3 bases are TGTGCCAGCAGCTTGCGTTTTGACAGGGGGCGCGAGCAGTTCTTC. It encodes CASSLRFDRGREQFF.

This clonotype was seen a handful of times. CDR3 region: CASSVLSGTGGAGNTIYF. Written as DNA, the CDR3 is TGTGCCAGCAGCGTTCTTTCTGGGACAGGGGGAGCTGGAAACACCATATATTTT. This chain links TRBV9 with TRBJ1-3; 11 nucleotides align to TRBD1. There are 18 residues in the CDR3. J gave up 2 bases and V 2 bases, and 9 bases lay outside the gene matches. Germline loops: CDR1 SGDLS, CDR2 YYNGEE. The full variable domain, completed using reference TRBV9 and TRBJ1-3, is DSGVTQTPKHLITATGQRVTLRCSPRSGDLSVYWYQQSLDQGLQFLIQYYNGEERAKGNILERFSAQQFPDLHSELNLSSLELGDSALYFCASSVLSGTGGAGNTIYFGEGSWLTVV.

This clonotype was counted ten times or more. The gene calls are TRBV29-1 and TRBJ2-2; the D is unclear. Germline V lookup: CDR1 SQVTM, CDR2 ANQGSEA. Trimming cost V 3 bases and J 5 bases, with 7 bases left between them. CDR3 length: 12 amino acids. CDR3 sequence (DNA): TGCAGCGTTGACCTCCAAACCGGGGAGCTGTTTTTT. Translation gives CSVDLQTGELFF.

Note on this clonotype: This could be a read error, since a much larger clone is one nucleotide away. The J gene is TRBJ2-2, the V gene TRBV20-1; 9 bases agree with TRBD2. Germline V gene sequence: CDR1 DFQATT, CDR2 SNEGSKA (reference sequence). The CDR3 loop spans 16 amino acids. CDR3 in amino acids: CNARSGRRGVIGELFF. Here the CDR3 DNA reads TGCAATGCTCGTAGCGGGAGAAGAGGTGTTATCGGGGAGCTGTTTTTT.

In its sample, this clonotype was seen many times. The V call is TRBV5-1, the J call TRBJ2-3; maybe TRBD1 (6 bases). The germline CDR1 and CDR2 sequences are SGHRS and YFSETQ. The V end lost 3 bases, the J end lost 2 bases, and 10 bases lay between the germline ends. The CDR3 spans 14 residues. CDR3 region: CASSSGQNTDTQYF. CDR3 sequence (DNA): TGCGCCAGCAGCTCAGGACAGAACACAGATACGCAGTATTTT.

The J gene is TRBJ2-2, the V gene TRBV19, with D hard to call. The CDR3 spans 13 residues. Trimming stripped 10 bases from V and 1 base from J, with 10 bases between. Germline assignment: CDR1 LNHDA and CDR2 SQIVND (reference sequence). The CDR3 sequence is CAILDGNTGELFF. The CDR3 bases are TGTGCCATACTGGACGGGAACACCGGGGAGCTGTTTTTT.

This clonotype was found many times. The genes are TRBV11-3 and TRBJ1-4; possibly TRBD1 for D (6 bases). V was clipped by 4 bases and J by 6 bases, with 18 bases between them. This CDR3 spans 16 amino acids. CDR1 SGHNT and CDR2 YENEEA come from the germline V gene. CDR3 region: CASSSESQGWDEKLFF. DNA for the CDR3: TGTGCCAGCAGCTCGGAATCTCAGGGGTGGGATGAAAAACTGTTTTTT.

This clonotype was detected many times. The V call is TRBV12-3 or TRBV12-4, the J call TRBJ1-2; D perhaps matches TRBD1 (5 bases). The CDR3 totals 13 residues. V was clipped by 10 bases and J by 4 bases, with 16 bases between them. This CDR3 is CATSLGRGYGYTF. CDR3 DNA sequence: TGTGCCACCTCACTGGGACGGGGCTATGGCTACACCTTC.

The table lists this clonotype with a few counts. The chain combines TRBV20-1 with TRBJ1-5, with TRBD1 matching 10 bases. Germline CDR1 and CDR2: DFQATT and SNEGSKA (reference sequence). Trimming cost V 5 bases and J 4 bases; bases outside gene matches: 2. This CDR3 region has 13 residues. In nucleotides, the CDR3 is TGCAGTGCTGGGACAGGGGTTAATCAGCCCCAGCATTTT. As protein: CSAGTGVNQPQHF.

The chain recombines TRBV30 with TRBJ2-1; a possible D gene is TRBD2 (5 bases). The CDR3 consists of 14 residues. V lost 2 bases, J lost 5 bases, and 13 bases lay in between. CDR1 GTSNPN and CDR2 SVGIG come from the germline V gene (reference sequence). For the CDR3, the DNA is TGTGCCTGGAGTCCGGGATCCACAGACAATGAGCAGTTCTTC. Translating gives CAWSPGSTDNEQFF. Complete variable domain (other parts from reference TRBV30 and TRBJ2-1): SQTIHQWPATLVQPVGSPLSLECTVEGTSNPNLYWYRQAAGRGLQLLFYSVGIGQISSEVPQNLSASRPQDRQFILSSKKLLLSDSGFYLCAWSPGSTDNEQFFGPGTRLTVL.

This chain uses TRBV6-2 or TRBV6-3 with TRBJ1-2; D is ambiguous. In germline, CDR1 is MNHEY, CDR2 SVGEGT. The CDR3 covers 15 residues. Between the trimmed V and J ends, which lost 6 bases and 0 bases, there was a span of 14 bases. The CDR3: CASRPGGGANYGYTF. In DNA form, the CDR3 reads TGTGCCAGCAGACCAGGAGGAGGTGCTAACTATGGCTACACCTTC.

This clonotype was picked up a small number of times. The CDR3 nucleotides read TGTGCCAGCAGCCCGGGACTAGCGGGAGGCGTGCAGTTCTTC. This encodes CASSPGLAGGVQFF. This chain connects TRBV3-1 to TRBJ2-1; 15 bases match TRBD2. The CDR3 is 14 amino acids. J lost 12 bases, V lost 4 bases, and 4 bases had no gene match. Germline V gene data show CDR1 as LGHDT and CDR2 as YNNKEL (reference sequence).

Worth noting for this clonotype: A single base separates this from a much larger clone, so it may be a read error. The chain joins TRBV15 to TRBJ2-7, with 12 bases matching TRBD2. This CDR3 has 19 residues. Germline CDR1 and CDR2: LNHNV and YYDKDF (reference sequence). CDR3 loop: CVTSRDTPNRLAGVSEQYF. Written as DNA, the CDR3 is TGTGTCACCAGCAGAGATACGCCGAATCGACTAGCGGGAGTATCCGAGCAGTACTTC.

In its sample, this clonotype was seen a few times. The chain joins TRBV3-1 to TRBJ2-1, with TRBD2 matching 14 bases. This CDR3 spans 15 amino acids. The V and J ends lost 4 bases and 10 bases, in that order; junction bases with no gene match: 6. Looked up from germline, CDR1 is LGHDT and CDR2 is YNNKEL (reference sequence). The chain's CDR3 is CASSPPGLAGVEQFF. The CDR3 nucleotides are TGTGCCAGCAGCCCCCCGGGACTAGCGGGAGTCGAGCAGTTCTTC.

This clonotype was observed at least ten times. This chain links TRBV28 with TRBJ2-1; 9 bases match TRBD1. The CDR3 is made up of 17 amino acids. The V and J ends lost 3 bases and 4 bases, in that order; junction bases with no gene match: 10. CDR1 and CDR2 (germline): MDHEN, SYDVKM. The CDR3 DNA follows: TGTGCCAGCAGTTTGGATACAGGGGGCGCCGATTACAATGAGCAGTTCTTC. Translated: CASSLDTGGADYNEQFF.

The CDR3 spells CASSPGGGTSEAFF. CDR3 coding DNA: TGTGCCAGCAGCCCTGGGGGGGGCACTTCTGAAGCTTTCTTT. The chain combines TRBV11-2 with TRBJ1-1, with D perhaps matching TRBD1 (6 bases). Looked up from germline, CDR1 is SGHAT and CDR2 is FQNNGV. CDR3 length equals 14 residues. V gave up 5 bases and J gave up 6 bases, with 16 bases separating them.

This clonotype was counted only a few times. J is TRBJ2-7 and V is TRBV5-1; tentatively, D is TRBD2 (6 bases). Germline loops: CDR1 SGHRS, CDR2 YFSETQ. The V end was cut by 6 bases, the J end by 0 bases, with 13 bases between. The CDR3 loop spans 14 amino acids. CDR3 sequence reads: CASNGSPPSYEQYF. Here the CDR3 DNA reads TGCGCCAGCAACGGGAGCCCTCCCTCCTACGAGCAGTACTTC.

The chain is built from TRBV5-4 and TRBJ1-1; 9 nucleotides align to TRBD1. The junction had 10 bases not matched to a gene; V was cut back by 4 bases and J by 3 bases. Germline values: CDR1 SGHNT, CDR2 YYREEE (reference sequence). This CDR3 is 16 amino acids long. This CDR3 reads CASSTRDRAGDTEAFF. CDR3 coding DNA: TGTGCCAGCAGCACCCGGGACAGGGCAGGAGACACTGAAGCTTTCTTT.

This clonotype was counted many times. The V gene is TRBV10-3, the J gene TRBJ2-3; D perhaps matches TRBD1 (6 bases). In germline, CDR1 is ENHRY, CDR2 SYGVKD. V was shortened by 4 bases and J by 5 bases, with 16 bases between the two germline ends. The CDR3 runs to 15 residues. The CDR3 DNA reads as TGTGCCATCAGTGGAGGGGGTCTGAATCAAGATACGCAGTATTTT. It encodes CAISGGGLNQDTQYF.

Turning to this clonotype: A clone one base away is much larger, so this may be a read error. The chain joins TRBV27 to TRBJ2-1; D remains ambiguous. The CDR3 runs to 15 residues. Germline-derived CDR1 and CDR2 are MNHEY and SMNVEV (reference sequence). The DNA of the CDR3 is TGTGCCAGCAGTTTATGGGGATCGGCCTACAGTGAGCAGTTCTTC. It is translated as CASSLWGSAYSEQFF.

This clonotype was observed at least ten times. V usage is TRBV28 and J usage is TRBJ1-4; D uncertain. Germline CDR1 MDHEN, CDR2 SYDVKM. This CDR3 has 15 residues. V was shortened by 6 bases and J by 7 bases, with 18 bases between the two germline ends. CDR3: CASRRNPTGPEKLFF. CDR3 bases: TGTGCCAGCAGGCGTAACCCGACGGGCCCTGAAAAACTGTTTTTT.